The present T cell receptor (beta chain) was sequenced within a study of shared clonotypes between healthy human individuals. Assay: immunoSEQ multiplex PCR; the TCRdb copy retains only in-frame clones and omits some. The sample shows about 490,000 clones, roughly 80% of them seen only once. As for this clone: Its antigen is not known.

J was trimmed by 2 bases and V by 3 bases; bases with no gene match: 6. Per the germline V gene, CDR1 is SGHNT and CDR2 is YYREEE (reference sequence). This CDR3 comprises 16 residues. General study findings and limits: Deeper or shallower sequencing was expected to change how clonotypes are shared among donors.

What was sequenced was PBMCs. V gene TRBV5-4 combines with J gene TRBJ2-1; 9 bases fit TRBD2. This TCR was recovered from a woman in her forties in good health. Some clones in this sample may be carry-over from other donors' samples. CDR3 sequence reads: CASSYYSGRTYNEQFF. The CDR3 DNA follows: TGTGCCAGCAGCTATTATAGCGGGAGAACCTACAATGAGCAGTTCTTC. Full variable domain (remainder filled in from reference TRBV5-4 and TRBJ2-1): ETGVTQSPTHLIKTRGQQVTLRCSSQSGHNTVSWYQQALGQGPQFIFQYYREEENGRGNFPPRFSGLQFPNYSSELNVNALELDDSALYLCASSYYSGRTYNEQFFGPGTRLTVL.